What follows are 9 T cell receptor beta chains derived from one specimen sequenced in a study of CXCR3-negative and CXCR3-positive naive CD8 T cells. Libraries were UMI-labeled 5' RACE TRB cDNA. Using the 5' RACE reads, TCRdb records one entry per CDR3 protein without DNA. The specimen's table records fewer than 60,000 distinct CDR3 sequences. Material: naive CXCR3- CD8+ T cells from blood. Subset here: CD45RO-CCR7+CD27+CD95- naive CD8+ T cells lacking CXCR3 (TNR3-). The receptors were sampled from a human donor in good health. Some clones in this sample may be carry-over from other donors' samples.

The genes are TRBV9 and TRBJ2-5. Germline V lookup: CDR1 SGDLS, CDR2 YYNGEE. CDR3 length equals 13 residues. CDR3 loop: CASSAGNQETQYF.

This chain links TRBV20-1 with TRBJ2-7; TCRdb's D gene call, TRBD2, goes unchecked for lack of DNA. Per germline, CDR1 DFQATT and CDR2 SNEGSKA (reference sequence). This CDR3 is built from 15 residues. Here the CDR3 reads CSARDRARSSYEQYF.

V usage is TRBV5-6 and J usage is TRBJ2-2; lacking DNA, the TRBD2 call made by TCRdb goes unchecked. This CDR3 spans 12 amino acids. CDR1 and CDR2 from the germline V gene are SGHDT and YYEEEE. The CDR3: CASSGGAGELFF.

CDR3 protein: CASSRQTGFGSYNEQFF. This chain connects TRBV6-1 to TRBJ2-1; TCRdb gives TRBD1 as the D gene, but with no DNA this cannot be confirmed. Germline loops: CDR1 MNHNS, CDR2 SASEGT. The CDR3 runs to 17 residues.

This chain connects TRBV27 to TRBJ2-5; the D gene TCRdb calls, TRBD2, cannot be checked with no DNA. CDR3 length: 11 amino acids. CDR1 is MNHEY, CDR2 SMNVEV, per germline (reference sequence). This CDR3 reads CASIRGETQYF.

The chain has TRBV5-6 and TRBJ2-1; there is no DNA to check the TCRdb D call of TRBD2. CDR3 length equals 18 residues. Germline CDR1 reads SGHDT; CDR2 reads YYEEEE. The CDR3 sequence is CASNWTSGTLSSYNEQFF.

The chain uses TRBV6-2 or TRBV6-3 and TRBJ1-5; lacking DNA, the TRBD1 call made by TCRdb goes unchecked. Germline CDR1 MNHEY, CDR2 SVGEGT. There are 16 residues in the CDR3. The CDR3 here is CASSYPSQVDNQPQHF.

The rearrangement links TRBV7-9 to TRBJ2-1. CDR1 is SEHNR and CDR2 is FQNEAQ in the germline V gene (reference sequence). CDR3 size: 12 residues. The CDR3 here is CASSLVENEQFF.

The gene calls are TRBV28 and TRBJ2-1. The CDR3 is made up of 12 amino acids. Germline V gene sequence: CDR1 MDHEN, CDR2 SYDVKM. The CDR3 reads CASSLDDNEQFF.